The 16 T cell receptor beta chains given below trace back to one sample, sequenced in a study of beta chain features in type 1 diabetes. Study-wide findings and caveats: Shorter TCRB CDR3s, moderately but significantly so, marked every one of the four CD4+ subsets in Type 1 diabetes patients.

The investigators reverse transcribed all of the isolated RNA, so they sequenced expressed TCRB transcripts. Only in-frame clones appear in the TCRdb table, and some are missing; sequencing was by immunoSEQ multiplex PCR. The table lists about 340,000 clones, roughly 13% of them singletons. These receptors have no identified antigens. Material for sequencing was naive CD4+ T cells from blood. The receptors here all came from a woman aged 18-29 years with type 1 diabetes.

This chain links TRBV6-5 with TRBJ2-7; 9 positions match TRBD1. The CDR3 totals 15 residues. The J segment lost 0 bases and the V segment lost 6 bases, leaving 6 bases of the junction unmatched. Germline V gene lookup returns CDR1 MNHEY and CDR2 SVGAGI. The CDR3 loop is CASRYRGQGSYEQYV. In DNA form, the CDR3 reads TGTGCCAGCAGGTATAGGGGACAGGGCTCCTACGAGCAGTACGTC.

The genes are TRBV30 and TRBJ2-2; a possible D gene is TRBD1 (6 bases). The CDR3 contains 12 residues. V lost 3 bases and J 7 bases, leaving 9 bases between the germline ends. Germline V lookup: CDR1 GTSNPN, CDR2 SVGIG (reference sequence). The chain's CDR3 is CAWRDRNGELFF. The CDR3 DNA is TGTGCCTGGAGAGACAGGAACGGGGAGCTGTTTTTT.

This chain's CDR3 is CASSPGVRTDTQYF. The CDR3 nucleotides read TGTGCCAGCAGCCCTGGAGTGAGAACAGATACGCAGTATTTT. J is TRBJ2-3 and V is TRBV11-2; D is unclear. Germline CDR1 reads SGHAT; CDR2 reads FQNNGV. The V gene lost 5 bases and the J gene lost 3 bases, with 12 bases spanning the gap. This CDR3 is 14 amino acids long.

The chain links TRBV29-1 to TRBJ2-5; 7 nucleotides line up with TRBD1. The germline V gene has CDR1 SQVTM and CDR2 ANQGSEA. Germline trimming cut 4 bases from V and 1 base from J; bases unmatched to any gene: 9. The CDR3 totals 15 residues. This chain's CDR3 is CSVAPQGTTQETQYF. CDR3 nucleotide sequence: TGCAGCGTTGCTCCACAGGGGACGACCCAAGAGACCCAGTACTTC.

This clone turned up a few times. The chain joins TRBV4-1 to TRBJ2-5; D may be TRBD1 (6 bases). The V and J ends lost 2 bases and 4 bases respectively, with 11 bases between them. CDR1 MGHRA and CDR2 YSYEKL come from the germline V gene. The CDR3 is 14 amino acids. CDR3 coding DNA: TGCGCCAGCAGCCAAACAGGGCTTGGAGAGACCCAGTACTTC. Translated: CASSQTGLGETQYF.

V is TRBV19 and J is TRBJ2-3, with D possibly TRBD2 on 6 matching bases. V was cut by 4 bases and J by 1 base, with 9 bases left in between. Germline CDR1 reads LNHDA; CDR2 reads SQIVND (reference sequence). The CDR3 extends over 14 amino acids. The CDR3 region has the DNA TGTGCCAGTAGTACGACTAGGGGCACAGATACGCAGTATTTT. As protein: CASSTTRGTDTQYF.

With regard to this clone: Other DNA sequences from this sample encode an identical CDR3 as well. DNA of the CDR3: TGCGCCAGCAGCTTAACAGGAACCGAGCAGTTCTTC. Translated: CASSLTGTEQFF. The rearrangement joins TRBV5-1 to TRBJ2-1, with D maybe TRBD1 (5 bases). The V gene lost 2 bases and the J gene lost 10 bases, with 10 bases spanning the gap. Germline CDR1 reads SGHRS; CDR2 reads YFSETQ. This CDR3 is built from 12 residues.

CDR3 in amino acids: CASSEGGTVDYEQYF. In DNA form, the CDR3 reads TGTGCCAGCAGTGAAGGGGGGACAGTGGACTACGAGCAGTACTTC. The chain is built from TRBV25-1 and TRBJ2-7; D might be TRBD1 (7 bases). Germline loops: CDR1 MGHDK, CDR2 SYGVNS. The CDR3 has 15 amino acids. Trimming took 2 bases from V and 3 from J, leaving 14 bases between them.

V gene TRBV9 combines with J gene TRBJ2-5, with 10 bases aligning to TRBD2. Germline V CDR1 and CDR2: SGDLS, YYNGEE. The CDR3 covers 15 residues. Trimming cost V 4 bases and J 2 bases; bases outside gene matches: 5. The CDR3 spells CASSIPLAGQETQYF. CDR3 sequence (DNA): TGTGCCAGCAGCATCCCACTAGCGGGGCAAGAGACCCAGTACTTC.

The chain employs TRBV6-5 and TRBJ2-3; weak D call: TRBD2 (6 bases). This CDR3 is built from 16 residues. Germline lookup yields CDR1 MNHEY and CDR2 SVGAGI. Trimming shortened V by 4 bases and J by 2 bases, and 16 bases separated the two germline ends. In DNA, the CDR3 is TGTGCCAGCAGTTCGCAAATGGGGGGACCCACAGATACGCAGTATTTT. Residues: CASSSQMGGPTDTQYF.

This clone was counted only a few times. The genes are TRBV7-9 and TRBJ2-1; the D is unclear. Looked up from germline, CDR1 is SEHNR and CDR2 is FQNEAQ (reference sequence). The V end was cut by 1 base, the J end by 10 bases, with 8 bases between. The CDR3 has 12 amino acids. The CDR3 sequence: CASSLGPTEQFF. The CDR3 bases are TGTGCCAGCAGCTTAGGGCCAACAGAGCAGTTCTTC.

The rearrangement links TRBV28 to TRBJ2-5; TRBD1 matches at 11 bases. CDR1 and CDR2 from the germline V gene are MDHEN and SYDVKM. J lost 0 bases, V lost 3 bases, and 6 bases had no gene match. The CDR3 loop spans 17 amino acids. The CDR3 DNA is TGTGCCAGCAGTTTCCCGAGGACAGGGGGCTACCAAGAGACCCAGTACTTC. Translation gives CASSFPRTGGYQETQYF.

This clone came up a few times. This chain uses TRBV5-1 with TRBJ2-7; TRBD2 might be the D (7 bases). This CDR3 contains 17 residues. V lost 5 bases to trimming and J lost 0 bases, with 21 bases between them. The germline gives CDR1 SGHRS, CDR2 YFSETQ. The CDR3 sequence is CASRRGFTSASSYEQYF. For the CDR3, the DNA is TGCGCCAGCAGGAGGGGGTTCACTAGCGCTTCCTCCTACGAGCAGTACTTC.

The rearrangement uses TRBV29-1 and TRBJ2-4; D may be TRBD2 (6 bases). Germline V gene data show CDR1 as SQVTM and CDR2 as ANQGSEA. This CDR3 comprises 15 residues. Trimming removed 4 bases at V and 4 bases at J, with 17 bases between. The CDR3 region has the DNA TGCAGCGTTGGCCACCCGGGACTGCCAAAAAACATTCAGTACTTC. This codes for CSVGHPGLPKNIQYF.

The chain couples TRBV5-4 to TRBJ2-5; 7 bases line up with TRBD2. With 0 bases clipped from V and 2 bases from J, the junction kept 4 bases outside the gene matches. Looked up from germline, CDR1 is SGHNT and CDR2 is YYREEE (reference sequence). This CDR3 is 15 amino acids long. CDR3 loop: CASSLGGSGQETQYF. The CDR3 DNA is TGTGCCAGCAGCTTGGGAGGTAGCGGGCAAGAGACCCAGTACTTC. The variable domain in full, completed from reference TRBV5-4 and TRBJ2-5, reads ETGVTQSPTHLIKTRGQQVTLRCSSQSGHNTVSWYQQALGQGPQFIFQYYREEENGRGNFPPRFSGLQFPNYSSELNVNALELDDSALYLCASSLGGSGQETQYFGPGTRLLVL.

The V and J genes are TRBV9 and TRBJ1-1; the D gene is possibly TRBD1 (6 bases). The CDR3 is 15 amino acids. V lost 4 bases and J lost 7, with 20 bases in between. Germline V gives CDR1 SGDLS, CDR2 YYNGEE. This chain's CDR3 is CASSTEPGRGIEAFF. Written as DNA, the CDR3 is TGTGCCAGCAGCACAGAACCAGGGAGGGGGATTGAAGCTTTCTTT.